This TCR beta chain is from a study of graft-versus-host responses after intestinal transplantation. Using immunoSEQ multiplex PCR, the repertoire was profiled, and TCRdb retains in-frame clones only, with some absent. This table holds 130,000 to 150,000 clones, about nine tenths found once. Germline-derived CDR1 and CDR2 are SGHTA and FQGNSA. Trimming pared 2 bases from V and 5 bases from J, leaving 3 bases between. The CDR3 contains 11 residues. On this clone itself: Its cognate antigen is unknown.

The specimen was unstimulated CD4+ T cells sorted from spleen or lymph node cells, collected before intestinal transplant. The chain employs TRBV7-2 and TRBJ1-2; D is uncertain. The receptor was isolated from a human donor who received an intestinal transplant. CDR3 DNA: TGTGCCAGCAGCTTATTTTATGGCTACACCTTC. Translated: CASSLFYGYTF.